This TCR beta chain derives from a study of CD8 T cells in ankylosing spondylitis. TCRdb used MiXCR to reprocess the 5' RACE reads, holding one entry per CDR3 protein. The repertoire holds about 400,000 distinct CDR3 sequences, with around 20% as singletons. Regarding this clonotype: Its antigen is not identified.

Study-wide results and limits: Characteristic of ankylosing spondylitis blood, it appeared, was a TCR beta motif comprising several highly homologous variants.

V lost 4 bases, J lost 5 bases, and 8 bases stayed unmatched. This CDR3 is built from 15 residues. Germline values: CDR1 SGDLS, CDR2 YYNGEE. Specimen: blood, either unsorted or a sorted T cell fraction (not recorded which). The source is a male donor with ankylosing spondylitis or in good health (not recorded which). The chain carries TRBV9 and TRBJ2-1, with 8 bases lining up with TRBD2. This chain's CDR3 is CASSNLLAGDNEQFF. The CDR3 DNA reads as TGTGCCAGCAGCAACCTGCTAGCGGGTGACAATGAGCAGTTCTTC.